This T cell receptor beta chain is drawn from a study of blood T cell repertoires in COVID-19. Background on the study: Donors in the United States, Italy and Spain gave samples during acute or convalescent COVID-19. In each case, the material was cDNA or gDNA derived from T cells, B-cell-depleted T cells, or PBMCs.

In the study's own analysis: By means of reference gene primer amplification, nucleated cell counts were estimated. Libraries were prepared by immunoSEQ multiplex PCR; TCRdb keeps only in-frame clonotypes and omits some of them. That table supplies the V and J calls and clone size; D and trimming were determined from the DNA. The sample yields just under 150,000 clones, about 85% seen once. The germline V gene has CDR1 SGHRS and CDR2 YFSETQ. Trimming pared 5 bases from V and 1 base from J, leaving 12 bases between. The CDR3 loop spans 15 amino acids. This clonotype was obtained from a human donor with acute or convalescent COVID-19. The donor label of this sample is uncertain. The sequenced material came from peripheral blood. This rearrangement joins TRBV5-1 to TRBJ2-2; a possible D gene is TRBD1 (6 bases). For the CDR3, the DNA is TGCGCCAGCAGATACCTGACAGGGAACACCGGGGAGCTGTTTTTT. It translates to CASRYLTGNTGELFF.